This passage covers 29 T cell receptor beta chains from one sample sequenced in a study of blood T cell repertoires in COVID-19. Method: immunoSEQ multiplex PCR; TCRdb's copy keeps in-frame clones and lacks some. The sample holds about 410,000 clones, 80% to 90% seen once. Sequenced: peripheral blood. These receptors all stem from a woman aged 25 to 39 with active or convalescent COVID-19.

The gene calls are TRBV6-6 and TRBJ2-1; 8 bases map to TRBD1. V was clipped by 5 bases and J by 6 bases; unmatched bases: 12. The CDR3 has 16 amino acids. Per germline, CDR1 MNHNY and CDR2 SVGAGI (reference sequence). CDR3 sequence reads: CASSRWTGTLLNEQFF. Here the CDR3 DNA reads TGTGCCAGCAGTCGATGGACAGGGACCCTCCTCAATGAGCAGTTCTTC.

The V and J genes are TRBV6-1 and TRBJ1-1; D gene unclear. Trimming stripped 0 bases from V and 8 bases from J, with 7 bases between. The CDR3 runs to 12 residues. Germline CDR1 is MNHNS and CDR2 is SASEGT. The CDR3 DNA follows: TGTGCCAGCAGTGAAGCCCGGGAAGAAGCTTTCTTT. Encoded protein: CASSEAREEAFF.

The chain employs TRBV12-5 and TRBJ2-7, with TRBD1 matching 12 bases. The CDR3 totals 14 residues. Losses at the gene ends were 6 bases for V and 5 bases for J; bases not matched to a gene: 5. The germline gives CDR1 LGHNT, CDR2 FRNRAP. The CDR3 region has the DNA TGTGCTAGTGGGCCGGGACAGGGGGCGAACGAGCAGTACTTC. It translates to CASGPGQGANEQYF.

On this clone itself: A read error may account for a junction end that differs from germline. This rearrangement joins TRBV29-1 to TRBJ2-3; D remains ambiguous. The CDR3 covers 13 residues. From germline, CDR1 is SQVTM and CDR2 ANQGSEA. Here the CDR3 DNA reads TGCAGCGTGGAAGGAGAAATCACAGATACGCAGTATTTT. This gives the protein CSVEGEITDTQYF.

V gene TRBV29-1 combines with J gene TRBJ2-5; TRBD2 matches 14 bases. V shed 6 bases and J 7 bases; nucleotides not matched to a gene: 7. CDR3 length: 14 residues. In germline, CDR1 is SQVTM, CDR2 ANQGSEA. The CDR3 here is CSVPGLAGAGTQYF. As DNA, the CDR3 is TGCAGCGTCCCGGGACTAGCGGGAGCCGGGACCCAGTACTTC. Looking up the rest from reference TRBV29-1 and TRBJ2-5 gives the full variable domain: SAVISQKPSRDICQRGTSLTIQCQVDSQVTMMFWYRQQPGQSLTLIATANQGSEATYESGFVIDKFPISRPNLTFSTLTVSNMSPEDSSIYLCSVPGLAGAGTQYFGPGTRLLVL.

This rearrangement joins TRBV19 to TRBJ2-3; D uncertain. With 4 bases removed from V and 3 bases from J, the gap between germline ends came to 11 bases. The CDR3 runs to 14 residues. Germline loops: CDR1 LNHDA, CDR2 SQIVND (reference sequence). The CDR3 DNA reads as TGTGCCAGTAGTAACCCCCAACTTACAGATACGCAGTATTTT. Translating it yields CASSNPQLTDTQYF.

As regards this clone: Different DNA sequences within this sample yield the same CDR3. Here the CDR3 reads CATSRDPGETQYF. CDR3 DNA: TGTGCCACCAGCAGAGATCCAGGGGAGACCCAGTACTTC. J is TRBJ2-5 and V is TRBV15; D may be TRBD1 (5 bases). Germline loops: CDR1 LNHNV, CDR2 YYDKDF (reference sequence). The length of the CDR3 is 13 residues. Trimming took off 0 bases at V and 5 bases at J, with 7 bases between the two ends.

The chain links TRBV25-1 to TRBJ2-1, with a weak D call TRBD2 (6 bases). The V end was cut by 2 bases, the J end by 0 bases, with 8 bases between. This CDR3 spans 15 amino acids. Germline CDR1 is MGHDK and CDR2 is SYGVNS. In nucleotides, the CDR3 is TGTGCCAGCAGTGAAGCCGGGGGCTCCTACAATGAGCAGTTCTTC. Protein: CASSEAGGSYNEQFF.

The genes are TRBV24-1 and TRBJ2-2, with a weak D call TRBD2 (6 bases). In germline, CDR1 is KGHDR, CDR2 SFDVKD. The germline V and J ends were trimmed by 8 bases and 7 bases, with 7 bases remaining between them. The CDR3 is 11 residues long. For the CDR3, the DNA is TGTGCCACCATGGGGGGCGGGGAGCTGTTTTTT. Its translation: CATMGGGELFF.

The CDR3 sequence: CASSVRQGLEPQHF. CDR3 DNA sequence: TGTGCCAGCAGTGTTCGGCAGGGTTTGGAGCCCCAGCATTTT. The chain couples TRBV6-4 to TRBJ1-5, with D possibly TRBD1 on 5 matching bases. Per the germline V gene, CDR1 is MRHNA and CDR2 is SNTAGT. V was pared by 4 bases and J by 8 bases, with 15 bases between. The CDR3 consists of 14 residues.

The rearrangement uses TRBV5-1 and TRBJ1-5; D may be TRBD1 (6 bases). Trimming removed 0 bases from V and 5 bases from J, with 6 bases in between. The CDR3 is made up of 13 amino acids. Germline V gene sequence: CDR1 SGHRS, CDR2 YFSETQ. The CDR3 DNA reads as TGCGCCAGCAGCTTGGACAGGGATCAGCCCCAGCATTTT. Protein: CASSLDRDQPQHF.

This clone was counted only a few times. The chain recombines TRBV27 with TRBJ2-5, with D possibly TRBD2 on 6 matching bases. Germline CDR1 reads MNHEY; CDR2 reads SMNVEV (reference sequence). V was cut by 0 bases and J by 5 bases, with 13 bases left in between. This CDR3 has 15 amino acids. The CDR3 protein is CASSLSWAGRETQYF. The CDR3 region has the DNA TGTGCCAGCAGTTTATCGTGGGCAGGGAGGGAGACCCAGTACTTC.

This chain joins TRBV4-1 and TRBJ1-1, with D unclear. Germline CDR1 and CDR2: MGHRA and YSYEKL. There are 14 residues in the CDR3. V dropped 4 bases and J dropped 0 bases, with 9 bases sitting between them. CDR3 DNA: TGCGCCAGCAGCCGCGATACCATGAACACTGAAGCTTTCTTT. It encodes CASSRDTMNTEAFF.

About this clone itself: Germline and junction disagree at one end, which may indicate a read error. The J gene is TRBJ2-5, the V gene TRBV18; D remains ambiguous. Germline V lookup: CDR1 KGHSH, CDR2 LQKENI. The CDR3 length is 13 residues. The CDR3 here is CASSLLPQETQYF. Written as DNA, the CDR3 is TGTGCCAGCTCACTCCTACCCCAAGAAACCCAGTACTTC.

The chain recombines TRBV5-1 with TRBJ1-5; D perhaps matches TRBD1 (5 bases). Trimming left V 2 bases short and J 2 bases short, with 14 bases between. The CDR3 length is 16 residues. Germline loops: CDR1 SGHRS, CDR2 YFSETQ. The CDR3 nucleotides are TGCGCCAGCAGCTTTGAAGGGGCGGTGGGCAATCAGCCCCAGCATTTT. Protein sequence: CASSFEGAVGNQPQHF.

The chain links TRBV10-3 to TRBJ2-1; 12 bases map to TRBD2. The V and J ends lost 7 bases and 0 bases, in that order; junction bases with no gene match: 13. This CDR3 spans 19 amino acids. Germline V gives CDR1 ENHRY, CDR2 SYGVKD. The CDR3 sequence: CAINLGTSGRPSSYNEQFF. As DNA, the CDR3 is TGTGCCATCAACCTCGGCACTAGCGGGAGGCCTAGCTCCTACAATGAGCAGTTCTTC.

The rearrangement links TRBV6-5 to TRBJ1-2; TRBD1 might be the D (5 bases). This CDR3 is 14 amino acids long. Trimming removed 7 bases at V and 5 bases at J, with 17 bases between. The germline gives CDR1 MNHEY, CDR2 SVGAGI. CDR3: CASNAGPGYYGYTF. CDR3 DNA sequence: TGTGCCAGCAATGCAGGGCCAGGATATTATGGCTACACCTTC.

V and J are TRBV6-2 or TRBV6-3 and TRBJ2-7; D not certain. Germline loops: CDR1 MNHEY, CDR2 SVGEGT. The CDR3 totals 13 residues. V was clipped by 5 bases and J by 5 bases, with 13 bases between them. The CDR3 loop reads CASSQPVANEQYF. The CDR3 DNA follows: TGTGCCAGCAGTCAACCGGTAGCAAACGAGCAGTACTTC.

CDR3 bases: TGTGCCAGCTCACCACATCCAGGGGACGGCTACACCTTC. Translated: CASSPHPGDGYTF. V gene TRBV18 combines with J gene TRBJ1-2; D might be TRBD1 (6 bases). In germline, CDR1 is KGHSH, CDR2 LQKENI. The CDR3 has 13 residues. V was pared by 1 base and J by 8 bases, with 11 bases between.

The chain is built from TRBV10-3 and TRBJ2-1; 10 nucleotides align to TRBD1. CDR1 is ENHRY, CDR2 SYGVKD, per germline. The CDR3 totals 16 residues. J was trimmed by 4 bases and V by 6 bases; bases with no gene match: 9. The DNA for the CDR3 is TGTGCCATCAGCCCCGGGACAGGGGAAAGGTACAATGAGCAGTTCTTC. Translation gives CAISPGTGERYNEQFF.

This clone was recorded once. The chain is built from TRBV27 and TRBJ1-1; 11 bases agree with TRBD1. V dropped 5 bases and J dropped 5; count of bases not matched to a gene: 7. Germline CDR1 reads MNHEY; CDR2 reads SMNVEV (reference sequence). The CDR3 is 15 amino acids. CDR3 nucleotides: TGTGCCAGCAGTGGTGGGACAGGGGGTGGAACTGAAGCTTTCTTT. This sequence encodes CASSGGTGGGTEAFF.

The chain has TRBV7-9 and TRBJ1-2, with TRBD1 as a possible D gene (5 bases). Germline-derived CDR1 and CDR2 are SEHNR and FQNEAQ (reference sequence). This CDR3 has 15 residues. V was trimmed by 5 bases and J by 7 bases, leaving 20 bases between them. For the CDR3, the DNA is TGTGCCAGCAGCCTCCGCCGGGCGGGGGATCCTGGCTACACCTTC. Protein: CASSLRRAGDPGYTF.

This chain links TRBV28 with TRBJ1-5, with a possible D match to TRBD1 (6 bases). Germline-derived CDR1 and CDR2 are MDHEN and SYDVKM. The V end lost 2 bases, the J end lost 1 base, and 9 bases lay between the germline ends. The CDR3 loop spans 15 amino acids. CDR3 coding DNA: TGTGCCAGCAGTTTACTCAGGGGAAGCAATCAGCCCCAGCATTTT. Residues: CASSLLRGSNQPQHF.

V gene TRBV29-1 combines with J gene TRBJ1-2, with TRBD1 matching 7 bases. This CDR3 region has 14 residues. CDR1 and CDR2 from the germline V gene are SQVTM and ANQGSEA. V trimming: 4 bases; J trimming: 0 bases; junction bases outside the gene matches: 5. The CDR3 DNA is TGCAGCGTTGCGGCAGGGGGGACTAACTATGGCTACACCTTC. It translates to CSVAAGGTNYGYTF.

The gene calls are TRBV29-1 and TRBJ1-3, with D maybe TRBD1 (5 bases). The CDR3 contains 14 residues. Between the trimmed V and J ends, which lost 7 bases and 4 bases, there was a span of 17 bases. Germline CDR1 SQVTM, CDR2 ANQGSEA. CDR3 DNA: TGCAGCGCCATCGGCCCGACAGCCGGAAACACCATATATTTT. Its translation is CSAIGPTAGNTIYF.

Regarding this clone: One junction end does not reproduce the germline sequence, and a read error may be involved. The rearrangement links TRBV19 to TRBJ1-2; 8 bases map to TRBD1. The CDR3 totals 14 residues. Germline V CDR1 and CDR2: LNHDA, SQIVND (reference sequence). CDR3 loop: CASRPDRGRAGNTF. The CDR3 DNA follows: TGTGCCAGTAGACCAGACAGGGGACGGGCTGGCAACACCTTC.

This rearrangement joins TRBV4-1 to TRBJ2-1; unclear D gene. The CDR3 length is 14 residues. The germline CDR1 and CDR2 sequences are MGHRA and YSYEKL. Trimming stripped 0 bases from V and 10 bases from J, with 13 bases between. CDR3 DNA: TGCGCCAGCAGCCAAGAAGAGTGGTTAAACGAGCAGTTCTTC. Translation: CASSQEEWLNEQFF.

The gene calls are TRBV27 and TRBJ1-1; 9 nucleotides agree with TRBD1. The CDR3 is 15 amino acids. J gave up 1 base and V 4 bases, and 4 bases lay outside the gene matches. CDR1 is MNHEY and CDR2 is SMNVEV in the germline V gene (reference sequence). The CDR3 loop is CASSSGTGPNTEAFF. In nucleotides, the CDR3 is TGTGCCAGCAGTTCCGGGACAGGGCCGAACACTGAAGCTTTCTTT.

V gene TRBV19 combines with J gene TRBJ2-2; maybe TRBD2 (6 bases). The V end lost 5 bases, the J end lost 5 bases, and 15 bases lay between the germline ends. The germline gives CDR1 LNHDA, CDR2 SQIVND (reference sequence). This CDR3 is built from 15 residues. CDR3 amino acids: CASSSPGGRTGELFF. The CDR3 DNA is TGTGCCAGTAGTTCCCCCGGGGGAAGGACCGGGGAGCTGTTTTTT. Full variable domain (rest looked up from reference TRBV19 and TRBJ2-2): DGGITQSPKYLFRKEGQNVTLSCEQNLNHDAMYWYRQDPGQGLRLIYYSQIVNDFQKGDIAEGYSVSREKKESFPLTVTSAQKNPTAFYLCASSSPGGRTGELFFGEGSRLTVL.